What follows are 19 T cell receptor beta chains derived from one specimen sequenced in a study of human T cells and chemical hapten exposure. TCRdb re-called the RACE reads through MiXCR, storing one row per CDR3 protein. The data hold about 190,000 distinct CDR3 sequences, with around a quarter observed a single time. This sample's time point: patch test 3, about 24 weeks after DPC sensitization. Treatment noted: therapeutic diphenylcyclopropenone sensitization with weekly scalp DPC. The sequenced sample was whole blood, obtained in connection with sensitization to the hapten diphenylcyclopropenone (DPC). Receptors originate from a woman aged 40 to 50 with alopecia areata. Some clones in this sample may be carry-over from other donors' samples.

The chain joins TRBV12-3 or TRBV12-4 to TRBJ2-3; D uncertain. The CDR3 contains 13 residues. Trimming removed 7 bases from V and 5 bases from J, with 13 bases in between. The CDR3 protein is CASTQNVGDTQYF. The CDR3 DNA reads as TGTGCCAGCACCCAGAATGTAGGAGATACGCAGTATTTT.

There are a few counts of this clonotype. V usage is TRBV29-1 and J usage is TRBJ2-3, with D tentatively TRBD1 (6 bases). Germline V gene lookup returns CDR1 SQVTM and CDR2 ANQGSEA. The CDR3 is made up of 14 amino acids. V dropped 3 bases and J dropped 3 bases, with 13 bases sitting between them. CDR3 amino acids: CSVEAGDQTDTQYF. The DNA for the CDR3 is TGCAGCGTTGAGGCAGGGGATCAGACAGATACGCAGTATTTT.

This clonotype was seen more than once but under ten times. This chain joins TRBV6-5 and TRBJ2-2, with 8 bases identical to TRBD1. From germline, CDR1 is MNHEY and CDR2 SVGAGI. The CDR3 length is 15 residues. With V trimmed by 6 bases and J by 7 bases, 10 bases remained unmatched. The CDR3 DNA is TGTGCCAGCAGACTCCGGCAGGGGGCCAACGGGGAGCTGTTTTTT. It is translated as CASRLRQGANGELFF.

This clonotype appeared a few times. The chain links TRBV18 to TRBJ1-5; TRBD1 matches 9 bases. Germline values: CDR1 KGHSH, CDR2 LQKENI. The CDR3 contains 15 residues. The ends lost 3 bases at V and 7 bases at J; junction bases unmatched: 7. The CDR3 reads CASSPPGQGKQPQHF. The CDR3 coding sequence is TGTGCCAGCTCACCCCCAGGACAGGGGAAGCAGCCCCAGCATTTT.

This clonotype came up many times. V usage is TRBV20-1 and J usage is TRBJ2-7; D tentatively reads TRBD1 or TRBD2 (5 bases each). Per germline, CDR1 DFQATT and CDR2 SNEGSKA (reference sequence). Deletions cut 6 bases from V and 5 bases from J, with 14 bases between. The CDR3 loop spans 12 amino acids. The CDR3 bases are TGCAGTGCCATTCGGGACGCCGACGAGCAGTACTTC. It is translated as CSAIRDADEQYF.

The sample holds many counts of this clonotype. J is TRBJ2-7 and V is TRBV11-1; no definite D call. Trimming took off 5 bases at V and 3 bases at J, with 5 bases between the two ends. Germline CDR1 SGHAT, CDR2 FQDESV (reference sequence). The CDR3 loop spans 11 amino acids. The CDR3: CASSRDYEQYF. The CDR3 region has the DNA TGTGCCAGCAGCAGGGACTACGAGCAGTACTTC.

The V and J genes are TRBV4-2 and TRBJ2-3; TRBD2 agrees at 8 bases. J was trimmed by 0 bases and V by 4 bases; bases with no gene match: 6. The germline gives CDR1 LGHNA, CDR2 YNFKEQ. This CDR3 has 16 amino acids. In nucleotides, the CDR3 is TGTGCCAGCAGCCCTCGGACTAGCACTAGCACAGATACGCAGTATTTT. Translating it yields CASSPRTSTSTDTQYF.

The CDR3 coding sequence is TGTGCCATCAGTGCCTCCGGGACAGGAGGCACAGATACGCAGTATTTT. Its protein product is CAISASGTGGTDTQYF. The rearrangement uses TRBV10-3 and TRBJ2-3; 8 bases align to TRBD1. CDR1 ENHRY and CDR2 SYGVKD come from the germline V gene. The CDR3 consists of 16 residues. The ends lost 4 bases at V and 1 base at J; junction bases unmatched: 7.

V usage is TRBV7-9 and J usage is TRBJ1-2; possibly TRBD1 for D (5 bases). CDR3 size: 11 residues. V lost 6 bases and J 5 bases, leaving 7 bases between the germline ends. The germline gives CDR1 SEHNR, CDR2 FQNEAQ (reference sequence). Here the CDR3 reads CASSTGYGYTF. CDR3 DNA: TGTGCCAGCAGTACAGGATATGGCTACACCTTC.

This clonotype came up a few times. CDR3 sequence reads: CASLDAATDTQYF. DNA for the CDR3: TGTGCCAGCCTAGACGCAGCCACAGATACGCAGTATTTT. The chain couples TRBV6-5 to TRBJ2-3; D unclear. This CDR3 comprises 13 residues. Germline CDR1 MNHEY, CDR2 SVGAGI. The V and J ends lost 8 bases and 2 bases respectively, with 11 bases between them.

The rearrangement links TRBV5-1 to TRBJ2-7; possibly TRBD1 or TRBD2 for D (5 bases each). In germline, CDR1 is SGHRS, CDR2 YFSETQ. The CDR3 covers 15 residues. The V and J ends lost 1 base and 0 bases respectively, with 11 bases between them. This CDR3 is CASSLIRDPSYEQYF. CDR3 DNA sequence: TGCGCCAGCAGCTTGATAAGGGACCCCTCCTACGAGCAGTACTTC.

The chain uses TRBV5-1 and TRBJ2-1; tentatively, D is TRBD2 (5 bases). The germline CDR1 and CDR2 sequences are SGHRS and YFSETQ. Between the trimmed V and J ends, which lost 0 bases and 5 bases, there was a span of 9 bases. CDR3 length equals 14 residues. The CDR3 loop reads CASSLGSGNNEQFF. The CDR3 DNA follows: TGCGCCAGCAGCTTGGGATCGGGAAACAATGAGCAGTTCTTC.

This clonotype was seen ten or more times. The rearrangement uses TRBV5-6 and TRBJ1-2; TRBD1 might be the D (5 bases). V dropped 4 bases and J dropped 4 bases, with 8 bases sitting between them. Germline V lookup: CDR1 SGHDT, CDR2 YYEEEE. The CDR3 is 12 amino acids. The CDR3 loop reads CASSTGTYGYTF. In DNA form, the CDR3 reads TGTGCCAGCAGCACCGGGACCTATGGCTACACCTTC.

This sequence joins TRBV4-1 and TRBJ2-1; D call uncertain. Deletions cut 1 base from V and 14 bases from J, with 15 bases between. This CDR3 has 13 amino acids. CDR1 MGHRA and CDR2 YSYEKL come from the germline V gene. CDR3 sequence: CASSQVGGRAEFF. CDR3 DNA sequence: TGCGCCAGCAGCCAAGTAGGCGGCCGAGCAGAGTTCTTC.

This clonotype was observed a few times. V and J are TRBV7-9 and TRBJ2-5, with TRBD1 matching 12 bases. This CDR3 is 14 amino acids long. V shed 5 bases and J 4 bases; nucleotides not matched to a gene: 2. Germline lookup yields CDR1 SEHNR and CDR2 FQNEAQ (reference sequence). CDR3 in DNA: TGTGCCAGCAGCCCGGGACAGGGGGCAGAGACCCAGTACTTC. Amino acids: CASSPGQGAETQYF.

DNA for the CDR3: TGCAGTGCTAGGACCCCACTAGTGAATGAGCAGTTCTTC. Translating gives CSARTPLVNEQFF. The V gene is TRBV20-1, the J gene TRBJ2-1; tentatively, D is TRBD2 (5 bases). V lost 3 bases to trimming and J lost 7 bases, with 13 bases between them. Germline lookup yields CDR1 DFQATT and CDR2 SNEGSKA (reference sequence). This CDR3 is built from 13 residues.

The rearrangement joins TRBV9 to TRBJ2-3; D unclear. The length of the CDR3 is 12 residues. Germline CDR1 is SGDLS and CDR2 is YYNGEE. The ends were cut back, 0 bases at V and 5 bases at J, with 4 bases in the middle. The DNA of the CDR3 is TGTGCCAGCAGCGTAGCGCGAGATACGCAGTATTTT. This encodes CASSVARDTQYF.

This clonotype was counted many times. V gene TRBV18 combines with J gene TRBJ2-3, with TRBD2 matching 7 bases. V lost 0 bases and J lost 3; bases outside the gene matches: 6. The CDR3 is made up of 16 amino acids. CDR1 is KGHSH and CDR2 is LQKENI in the germline V gene. CDR3 sequence (DNA): TGTGCCAGCTCACCACCACACGCCGGGAGGACAGATACGCAGTATTTT. Encoded protein: CASSPPHAGRTDTQYF. The full variable domain, its missing parts supplied by reference TRBV18 and TRBJ2-3, is NAGVMQNPRHLVRRRGQEARLRCSPMKGHSHVYWYRQLPEEGLKFMVYLQKENIIDESGMPKERFSAEFPKEGPSILRIQQVVRGDSAAYFCASSPPHAGRTDTQYFGPGTRLTVL.

The rearrangement joins TRBV4-1 to TRBJ2-1; D remains unclear. The CDR3 is made up of 12 amino acids. The germline CDR1 and CDR2 sequences are MGHRA and YSYEKL. The germline V and J ends were trimmed by 4 bases and 6 bases, with 7 bases remaining between them. The CDR3 DNA is TGCGCCAGCAGCCTTCATGGCAATGAGCAGTTCTTC. It is translated as CASSLHGNEQFF.